This T cell receptor beta chain was sequenced for a study of cytotoxic CD8 clonotypes in ibrutinib-treated CLL. Study results and caveats: Baseline clonality, above age-matched healthy donor levels, tracked circulating CD8+ T-cell counts.

This clone has only one observation. No antigen is known for it. Sequencing used immunoSEQ multiplex PCR; TCRdb keeps in-frame clones, though not all of them. The repertoire consists of around 330,000 clones, with 60% to 80% occurring once and the leading ten covering 6% to 6.5%. CDR1 and CDR2 from the germline V gene are SQVTM and ANQGSEA. The V end lost 6 bases, the J end lost 0 bases, and 21 bases lay between the germline ends. The CDR3 spans 16 residues. The clonotype was recovered from a human donor with chronic lymphocytic leukemia. This sample comprised PBMCs, obtained after 36 months of ibrutinib treatment. This rearrangement joins TRBV29-1 to TRBJ2-7; weak D call: TRBD2 (5 bases). CDR3 in DNA: TGCAGCGTGCTCAGTCGTCCGACTACTAGCTCCTACGAGCAGTACTTC. Translating it yields CSVLSRPTTSSYEQYF.